This entry lists 20 T cell receptor beta chains sequenced from one sample in a study of blood T cell repertoires in COVID-19. Assay: immunoSEQ multiplex PCR; the TCRdb copy retains only in-frame clones and omits some. The sample holds roughly 380,000 clones, 85% to 90% seen once. The sample comprised PBMCs or T cells enriched from blood (not recorded which). Every receptor here comes from a woman aged 25-40 years who had been exposed to COVID-19.

J is TRBJ2-1 and V is TRBV7-9; 8 bases agree with TRBD1. The CDR3 extends over 15 amino acids. Germline trimming cut 7 bases from V and 7 bases from J; bases unmatched to any gene: 12. Germline loops: CDR1 SEHNR, CDR2 FQNEAQ (reference sequence). This CDR3 reads CASNPPHRGVNEQFF. The CDR3 nucleotides are TGTGCCAGCAACCCGCCGCACAGGGGGGTTAATGAGCAGTTCTTC.

This chain uses TRBV7-9 with TRBJ2-7, with TRBD1 identical over 10 bases. Germline CDR1 SEHNR, CDR2 FQNEAQ (reference sequence). V shed 1 base and J 6 bases; nucleotides not matched to a gene: 3. The CDR3 totals 14 residues. The CDR3 region is CASSLDGTGAEQYF. CDR3 sequence (DNA): TGTGCCAGCAGCTTAGATGGGACAGGGGCCGAGCAGTACTTC.

This chain's CDR3 is CASRVGADYEQYF. The CDR3 DNA is TGCGCCAGCAGGGTTGGGGCGGACTACGAGCAGTACTTC. This chain links TRBV5-1 with TRBJ2-7; a weak D match, TRBD1 (5 bases). Trimming cost V 5 bases and J 3 bases, with 12 bases left between them. In germline, CDR1 is SGHRS, CDR2 YFSETQ. This CDR3 region has 13 residues.

This sequence joins TRBV6-5 and TRBJ2-6, with D maybe TRBD2 (6 bases). Trimming pared 6 bases from V and 1 base from J, leaving 10 bases between. The CDR3 consists of 15 residues. The germline gives CDR1 MNHEY, CDR2 SVGAGI. The CDR3 loop reads CASSLRGSGANVLTF. In nucleotides, the CDR3 is TGTGCCAGCAGCTTACGGGGGTCTGGGGCCAACGTCCTGACTTTC.

Only a few counts were recorded for this clone. The chain combines TRBV9 with TRBJ2-1; D possibly corresponds to TRBD2 (5 bases). Germline CDR1 and CDR2: SGDLS and YYNGEE. The CDR3 has 12 residues. Trimming shortened V by 6 bases and J by 9 bases, and 13 bases separated the two germline ends. CDR3 sequence reads: CASTGSGGEQFF. Here the CDR3 DNA reads TGTGCCAGCACCGGAAGCGGTGGTGAGCAGTTCTTC.

The rearrangement links TRBV2 to TRBJ1-2; D is undetermined. V was shortened by 3 bases and J by 7 bases, with 15 bases between the two germline ends. The length of the CDR3 is 14 residues. Germline V lookup: CDR1 SNHLY, CDR2 FYNNEI. CDR3: CASSDGVRGGGYTF. In DNA form, the CDR3 reads TGTGCCAGCAGTGATGGCGTTCGGGGAGGTGGCTACACCTTC.

The chain recombines TRBV6-5 with TRBJ1-6; D call uncertain. Deletions cut 2 bases from V and 9 bases from J, with 14 bases between. CDR1 is MNHEY, CDR2 SVGAGI, per germline. The CDR3 has 15 residues. CDR3 DNA sequence: TGTGCCAGCAGTTACCGAGGATCTTGGAGTTCACCCCTCCACTTT. Its translation is CASSYRGSWSSPLHF.

J is TRBJ1-3 and V is TRBV7-2; 8 bases match TRBD1. Trimming at V came to 5 bases and at J to 4 bases, leaving 13 bases not matched to a gene. CDR1 is SGHTA and CDR2 is FQGNSA in the germline V gene. The CDR3 totals 17 residues. The CDR3 region is CASSVYNTDRAGNTIYF. CDR3 nucleotides: TGTGCCAGCAGCGTATACAACACGGACAGGGCGGGAAACACCATATATTTT.

The V gene is TRBV9, the J gene TRBJ2-1; TRBD2 is a possible D gene (6 bases). Per the germline V gene, CDR1 is SGDLS and CDR2 is YYNGEE. V lost 2 bases, J lost 0 bases, and 18 bases lay in between. The CDR3 consists of 18 residues. The CDR3 DNA is TGTGCCAGCAGCGTTTTCGAGCGGGTTAAGAGCTCCTACAATGAGCAGTTCTTC. It encodes CASSVFERVKSSYNEQFF.

The chain is built from TRBV12-3 or TRBV12-4 and TRBJ2-3; TRBD1 matches 7 bases. V trimming: 6 bases; J trimming: 3 bases; junction bases outside the gene matches: 3. The CDR3 is 13 residues long. The CDR3 region is CASSMGQTDTQYF. The DNA of the CDR3 is TGTGCCAGCAGCATGGGACAGACAGATACGCAGTATTTT.

The genes are TRBV3-1 (or the pseudogene TRBV3-2) and TRBJ2-5; D is possibly TRBD2 (6 bases). Trimming took off 1 base at V and 5 bases at J, with 20 bases between the two ends. CDR1 is LGHDT, CDR2 YNNKEL, per germline (reference sequence). This CDR3 region has 17 residues. CDR3: CASSQGLLVRGGETQYF. CDR3 in DNA: TGTGCCAGCAGCCAAGGATTACTGGTCCGCGGAGGGGAGACCCAGTACTTC.

The rearrangement uses TRBV18 and TRBJ1-2; D remains ambiguous. Per germline, CDR1 KGHSH and CDR2 LQKENI. V dropped 2 bases and J dropped 8 bases, with 12 bases sitting between them. This CDR3 comprises 13 residues. CDR3 sequence: CASSPGERRGYTF. The DNA for the CDR3 is TGTGCCAGCTCACCAGGAGAGAGACGAGGCTACACCTTC.

The V gene is TRBV28, the J gene TRBJ2-7, with TRBD2 matching 7 bases. The CDR3 is made up of 15 amino acids. The V gene's germline CDR1 is MDHEN and CDR2 SYDVKM. With V trimmed by 4 bases and J by 0 bases, 6 bases remained unmatched. CDR3 DNA sequence: TGTGCCAGCAGTTCCAGCGGGGCTGACTCCTACGAGCAGTACTTC. Translated, it gives CASSSSGADSYEQYF.

This chain links TRBV27 with TRBJ1-2, with D possibly matching TRBD1 (6 bases). Deletions cut 6 bases from V and 0 bases from J, with 8 bases between. Germline CDR1 and CDR2: MNHEY and SMNVEV (reference sequence). The CDR3 loop spans 13 amino acids. CDR3 residues: CASSGQSNYGYTF. DNA for the CDR3: TGTGCCAGCAGCGGACAGTCTAACTATGGCTACACCTTC.

The chain recombines TRBV5-8 with TRBJ1-3; D is ambiguous. CDR1 and CDR2 from the germline V gene are SGHTS and YDEGEE. V was clipped by 5 bases and J by 0 bases, with 12 bases between them. This CDR3 has 15 amino acids. The CDR3 nucleotides read TGTGCCAGCAGGACGGGAACCCACTCTGGAAACACCATATATTTT. This codes for CASRTGTHSGNTIYF.

This clone has only a few counts. This chain links TRBV11-2 with TRBJ2-3; D call uncertain. V was clipped by 1 base and J by 6 bases, with 8 bases between them. CDR3 length: 13 residues. CDR1 and CDR2 from the germline V gene are SGHAT and FQNNGV. Here the CDR3 DNA reads TGTGCCAGCAGCTTAGGCCTCGCGGATACGCAGTATTTT. Amino acid sequence: CASSLGLADTQYF.

The sample holds one count of this clone. This CDR3 is CASSFPSGKLFF. The CDR3 DNA is TGTGCCAGCAGTTTCCCCTCAGGAAAACTGTTTTTT. The chain has TRBV12-3 or TRBV12-4 and TRBJ1-4; D ambiguous. The CDR3 consists of 12 residues. The V gene lost 3 bases and the J gene lost 10 bases, with 9 bases spanning the gap.

This clone turned up a few times. The chain employs TRBV4-1 and TRBJ1-4, with 9 bases aligning to TRBD1. J gave up 5 bases and V 1 base, and 5 bases lay outside the gene matches. The germline CDR1 and CDR2 sequences are MGHRA and YSYEKL. The CDR3 spans 16 residues. The CDR3 here is CASSQATGTGNEKLFF. In DNA form, the CDR3 reads TGCGCCAGCAGCCAAGCTACCGGGACAGGGAATGAAAAACTGTTTTTT.

This chain connects TRBV27 to TRBJ2-1, with 14 bases identical to TRBD2. The CDR3 length is 18 residues. Germline CDR1 reads MNHEY; CDR2 reads SMNVEV (reference sequence). The ends lost 3 bases at V and 8 bases at J; junction bases unmatched: 12. The CDR3 DNA reads as TGTGCCAGCAGTTTGAGGGGACTAGCGGGAGTCGGTGGCGATGAGCAGTTCTTC. This translates into CASSLRGLAGVGGDEQFF.

The rearrangement links TRBV27 to TRBJ2-7; 11 bases match TRBD2. The junction had 3 bases not matched to a gene; V was cut back by 6 bases and J by 2 bases. This CDR3 has 14 amino acids. CDR1 MNHEY and CDR2 SMNVEV come from the germline V gene (reference sequence). The CDR3: CASSPGLAAYEQYF. For the CDR3, the DNA is TGTGCCAGCAGCCCGGGACTAGCGGCCTACGAGCAGTACTTC.